This T cell receptor beta chain was sequenced in a study of beta chain features in type 1 diabetes (dated by TCRdb to the late 2010s). Regarding the research as a whole: Mean age, gender distribution, total cell number and subset yield did not differ between patients and healthy donors. The study compared the TCRB repertoires of sorted circulating CD4+ T cell subsets in recently diagnosed type 1 diabetes patients with those in matched healthy donors. Across all samples, 90 million to 130 million sorted cells were examined, and cell number per subset correlated strongly with RNA yield. Regulatory and stem cell-like memory subsets were obtained from only 8 patients and roughly 8 healthy donors, while naive and central memory subsets were obtained from all 30 or so donors. Overall study results and their limits: Shorter templates might have been favored by PCR, but patient and control samples were amplified and corrected together, so both groups would have been affected equally by any skew. Naive, central memory and regulatory TCRB repertoires appeared to be more alike among patients than among healthy donors. A moderate but significant shortening of TCRB CDR3 length was observed in type 1 diabetes patients in all four CD4+ subsets. At VDJ recombination sites, patients with type 1 diabetes made fewer insertions and deleted more nucleotides, a pattern implying thymic rearrangement abnormalities. Because cDNA was sequenced instead of genomic DNA, activated cells with high expression could be over-represented, although the groups did not differ in activation or CD3 levels. HLA sub-analyses involved small numbers of individuals, so any influence of HLA type on TCRB rearrangement remained unresolved.

Each donor gave one peripheral blood draw, around 0.12 L on average, collected into heparinised tubes. Naive, central memory, regulatory and stem cell-like memory CD4+ T cells were sorted on a BD FACSAria II using a panel including CD45RO, CCR7, CD25, CD127, CD95 and CD27. A purity above 95% was achieved for all sorted populations. PBMCs were separated immediately by Lymphoprep density gradient centrifugation and were stained directly, without being cultured. Samples were stained and sorted in pairs, with one healthy donor and one patient per experiment, so that batch effects were minimized. Concerning this clone itself: The antigen it recognizes is unknown. Nothing much larger sits one base from this clone, and base qualities are not available.

The entire isolated RNA was reverse transcribed using the High Capacity cDNA Reverse Transcription Kit, and thus expressed TCRB transcripts were sequenced. Deep immunoSEQ sequencing was applied to naive, central memory and regulatory T cell samples, giving an average of roughly 3.5 million total reads per sample. After sorted cells were lysed in RLT buffer, RNA was extracted with DNase-treated RNeasy Micro or Mini kits, with the choice depending on cell number. To prevent cross-contamination, each cell subset was processed individually, whereas patient and healthy donor samples were processed jointly. The immunoSEQ multiplex PCR was used to amplify TCRB sequences from cDNA, generating 87-bp fragments that spanned the CDR3 region. Sequencing of the amplicons was done on the Illumina HiSeq platform. The original pipeline was this. Synthetic template baselines were used to correct PCR bias computationally, reads within Hamming distance 2 were collapsed, and singletons that could not be merged were discarded. Reads were aligned against IMGT to assign V, D and J genes, CDR3 length and insertions or deletions at six rearrangement sites. Within each subset, clonotype counts were normalized to sorted cell number, and only after that were true diversity and Gini coefficients computed with the tcR R package. Repertoire sharing was quantified using the overlap coefficient calculated on TCRB nucleotide sequences. As a proxy for the pre-selection repertoire, out-of-frame TCRB sequences from naive cells were analyzed. Sourced from immuneACCESS, this table was stored by TCRdb with only in-frame sequences that have V and J called. A share of the clones is absent; for the studies checked, an unresolved V gene accounts for under half, and the remainder has no known explanation. For V, J and clone size, that table is used; D and trimming come from the DNA. Within this sample are hundreds of thousands of clones, with about 14% of them counted one time only. Nearly 0.04% of the sample belongs to the ten largest clones.

Sample: naive CD4+ T cells from blood. The cell subset or site label of this sample denotes: true naive CD4+ T cells. The sequence came from a young man with type 1 diabetes.

The CDR3 in this case is CASSAGQFNEKLFF. In nucleotides, the sequence is TGTGCCAGCAGTGCGGGACAGTTTAATGAAAAACTGTTTTTT. The V and J segments used are TRBV25-1 and TRBJ1-4, with 7 middle bases fitting TRBD1. From the cysteine through the phenylalanine, the CDR3 covers 14 amino acids. Only the CDR3 portion is preserved as DNA: 42 bases, with reading frame beginning at the first base. The germline V gene specifies MGHDK as CDR1 and SYGVNS as CDR2. Compared with germline, V lacks 4 bases and J lacks 4 bases; bases without a gene match: 3.